This T cell receptor beta chain was captured in a study of T cell responses to AZD1222 COVID-19 vaccine. General study points: Repertoire collection took place solely once the T cell response had peaked. Just a handful of AZD1222 recipients tested seropositive at baseline. Vaccine-associated CD4 TCRs ranged over spike, dominating at 160-218 and 743-854.

Germline CDR1 and CDR2: MRHNA and SNTAGT. The CDR3 spans 15 residues. Trimming at V came to 5 bases and at J to 3 bases, leaving 2 bases not matched to a gene. This clone was seen only once. Its antigen is undetermined. Here immunoSEQ multiplex PCR was the method, and the copy in TCRdb shows in-frame clones only, minus some. The table records over 100,000 clones, about 88% of them present only once. The rearrangement uses TRBV6-4 and TRBJ2-2, with 11 nucleotides matching TRBD2. The TCR comes from an adult in good health. Sequencing was performed on peripheral blood, taken on day 0 of AZD1222 vaccination. CDR3 residues: CASSLAGGYTGELFF. CDR3 DNA sequence: TGTGCCAGCAGTCTAGCGGGGGGATACACCGGGGAGCTGTTTTTT.